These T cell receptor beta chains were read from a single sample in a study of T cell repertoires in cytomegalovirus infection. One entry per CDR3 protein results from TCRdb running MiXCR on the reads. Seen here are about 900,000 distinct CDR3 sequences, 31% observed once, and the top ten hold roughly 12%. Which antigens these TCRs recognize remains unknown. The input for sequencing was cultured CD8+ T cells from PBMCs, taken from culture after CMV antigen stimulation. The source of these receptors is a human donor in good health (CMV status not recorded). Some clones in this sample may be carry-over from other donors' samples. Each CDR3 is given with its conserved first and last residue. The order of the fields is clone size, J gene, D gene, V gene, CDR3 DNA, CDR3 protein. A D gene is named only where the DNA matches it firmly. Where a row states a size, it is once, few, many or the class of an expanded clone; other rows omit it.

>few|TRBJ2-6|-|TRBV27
TGTGCCACCAAAACCAGACGCTCTGGGGCCAACGTCCTGACTTTC
CATKTRRSGANVLTF
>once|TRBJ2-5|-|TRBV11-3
TGTGCCAACAGCTTACGAGAAGGCCCACAAGAGACCCAGTACTTC
CANSLREGPQETQYF
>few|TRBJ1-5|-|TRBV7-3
TGTGCCAGCAGCTTAAGGGACCGAACGCCCCAGCATTTT
CASSLRDRTPQHF
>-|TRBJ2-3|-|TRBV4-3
TGCGCCAGCAGCCAAGATCGATTGGCAGATACGCAGTATTTT
CASSQDRLADTQYF
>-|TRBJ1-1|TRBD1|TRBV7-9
TGTGCCAGCAGCTACCCCTCAGGGGGCGTCACTGAAGCTTTCTTT
CASSYPSGGVTEAFF
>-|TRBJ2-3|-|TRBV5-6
TGTGCCAGCAGCTTGGTGGGGGGGCCCCCCCTCCCAGATACGCAGTATTTT
CASSLVGGPPLPDTQYF
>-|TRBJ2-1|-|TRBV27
TGTGCCAGCAGTTTCTATACTAATCTCAATGAGCAGTTCTTC
CASSFYTNLNEQFF
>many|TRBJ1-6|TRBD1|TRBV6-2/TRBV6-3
TGTGCCACCGGGACAGGGTGGAATTCACCCCTCCACTTT
CATGTGWNSPLHF
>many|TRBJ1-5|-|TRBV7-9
TGTGCCAGCAGCTACCGTGGATTGCAGCCCCAGCATTTT
CASSYRGLQPQHF
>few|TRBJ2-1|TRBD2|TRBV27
TGTGCCAGCAGTTTCTTGGGTAGCGGGGGTTACAATGAGCAGTTCTTC
CASSFLGSGGYNEQFF
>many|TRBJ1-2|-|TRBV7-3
TGTGCCAGCAGCTTAAACAGGGAAGGAGGCTACACCTTC
CASSLNREGGYTF
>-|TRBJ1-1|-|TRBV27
TGTGCCAGCAGTTTATTCGGACAGAGGAACACTGAAGCTTTCTTT
CASSLFGQRNTEAFF
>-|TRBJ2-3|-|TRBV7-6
TGTGCCAGCAGCCGTCGAGACAGGCAGACAGATACGCAGTATTTT
CASSRRDRQTDTQYF
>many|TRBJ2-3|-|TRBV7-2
TGTGCCAGCAGCTTAGGAACAACTAGCACAGATACGCAGTATTTT
CASSLGTTSTDTQYF
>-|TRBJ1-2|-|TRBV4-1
TGCGCCAGCAGCCAAGGGTCGGATGGCTACACCTTC
CASSQGSDGYTF
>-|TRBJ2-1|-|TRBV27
TGTGCCAGCGTAGGTGGGGGCTCCTACAATGAGCAGTTCTTC
CASVGGGSYNEQFF
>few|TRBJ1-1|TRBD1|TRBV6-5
TGTGCCAGCAGTATTCAACTTTACAGGGGTGAAACTGAAGCTTTCTTT
CASSIQLYRGETEAFF
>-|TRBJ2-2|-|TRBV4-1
TGCGCCAGCAGCCAAGTCGACACGACCACCGGGGAGCTGTTTTTT
CASSQVDTTTGELFF
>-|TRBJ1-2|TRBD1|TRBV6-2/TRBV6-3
TGTGCCAGCAGTTTCCACACCGGGACAGGGGACCGCTACACCTTC
CASSFHTGTGDRYTF
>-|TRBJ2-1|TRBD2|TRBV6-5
TGTGCCAGCAGTTTGGGACTAGCGAGGAACAATGAGCAGTTCTTC
CASSLGLARNNEQFF
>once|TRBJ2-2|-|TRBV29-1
TGCAGCGGTGAACGAAACACCGGGGAGCTGTTTTTT
CSGERNTGELFF
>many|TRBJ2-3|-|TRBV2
TGTGCCAGCCTCGGCCGGGGCAGGACGCAGTATTTT
CASLGRGRTQYF
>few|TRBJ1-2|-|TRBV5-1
TGCGCCAGCAGCTTGAGTGGGCAGACATACTATGGCTACACCTTC
CASSLSGQTYYGYTF
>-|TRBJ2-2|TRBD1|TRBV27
TGTGCCAGCAAGACAGGGGGTTCTAACGGGGAGCTGTTTTTT
CASKTGGSNGELFF
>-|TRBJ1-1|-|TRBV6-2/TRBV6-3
TGTGCCAACAGTTACACGGACCTGAACACTGAAGCTTTCTTT
CANSYTDLNTEAFF
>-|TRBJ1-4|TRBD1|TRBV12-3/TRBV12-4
TGTGCCAGCAGTCCGACAGGGGATGAAAAACTGTTTTTT
CASSPTGDEKLFF
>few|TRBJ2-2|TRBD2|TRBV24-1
TGTGCCACCAGTCCTAGGGAGGGTTTCACCGGGGAGCTGTTTTTT
CATSPREGFTGELFF
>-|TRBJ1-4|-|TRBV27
TGTGCCAGCAGTTCAGGTTTCGAACTGTTTTTT
CASSSGFELFF
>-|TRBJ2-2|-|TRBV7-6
TGTGCCAGCAGCTTAGAACAAGAGGGAGTGACCGGGGAGCTGTTTTTT
CASSLEQEGVTGELFF
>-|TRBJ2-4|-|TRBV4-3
TGCGCCACCCCAACCCCGACTGAGGGCAAAAACATTCAGTACTTC
CATPTPTEGKNIQYF
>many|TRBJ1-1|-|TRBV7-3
TGTGCCAGCTTGGGGGGGACTGAAGCTTTCTTT
CASLGGTEAFF
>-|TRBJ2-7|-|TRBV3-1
TGTGCCAGCAGCCACGATCTTAAGACAGGCACCCCCTACGAGCAGTACTTC
CASSHDLKTGTPYEQYF
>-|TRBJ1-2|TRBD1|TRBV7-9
TGTGCCAGCAGCAGGGGACAGTCCTATGGCTACACCTTC
CASSRGQSYGYTF
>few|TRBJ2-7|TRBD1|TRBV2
TGTGCCAGCATCGGACAGGTCAGGTTCTCCTACGAGCAGTACTTC
CASIGQVRFSYEQYF
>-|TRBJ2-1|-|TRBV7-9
TGTGCCAGCAGCGACTACGTGGGAAACAATGAGCAGTTCTTC
CASSDYVGNNEQFF
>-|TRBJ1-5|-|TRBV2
TGTGCCAGCAGGGGGGACAACGACTTCAATCAGCCCCAGCATTTT
CASRGDNDFNQPQHF
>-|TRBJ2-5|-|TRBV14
TGTGCCAGCAGCCAGGGGACCGAACAAGAGACCCAGTACTTC
CASSQGTEQETQYF
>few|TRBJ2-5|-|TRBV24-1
TGTGCCACCAGTGATTTGGGGGGGCGCGGAGAGACCCAGTACTTC
CATSDLGGRGETQYF
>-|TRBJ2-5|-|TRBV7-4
TGTGCCAGCAGCTTGGACCTAGCAGAGACCCAGTACTTC
CASSLDLAETQYF
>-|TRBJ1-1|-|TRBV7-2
TGTGCCAGCAGCTCAACAGGGTACTCTGAAGCTTTCTTT
CASSSTGYSEAFF